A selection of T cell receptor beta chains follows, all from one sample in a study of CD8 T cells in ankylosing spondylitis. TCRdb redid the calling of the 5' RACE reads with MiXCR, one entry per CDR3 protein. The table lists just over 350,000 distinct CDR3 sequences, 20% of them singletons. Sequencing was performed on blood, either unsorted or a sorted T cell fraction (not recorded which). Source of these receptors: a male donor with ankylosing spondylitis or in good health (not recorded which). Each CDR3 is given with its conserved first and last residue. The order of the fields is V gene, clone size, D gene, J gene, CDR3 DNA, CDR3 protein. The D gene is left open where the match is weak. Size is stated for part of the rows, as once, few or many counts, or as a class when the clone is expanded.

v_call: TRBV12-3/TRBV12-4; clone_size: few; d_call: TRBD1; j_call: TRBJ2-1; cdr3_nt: TGTGCCAGCAGGACAGGGTCCAATGAGCAGTTCTTC; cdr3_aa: CASRTGSNEQFF
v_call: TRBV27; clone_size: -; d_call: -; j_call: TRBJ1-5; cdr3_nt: TGTGCCAGCAGTTCGGGGGCCAATCAGCCCCAGCATTTT; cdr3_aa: CASSSGANQPQHF
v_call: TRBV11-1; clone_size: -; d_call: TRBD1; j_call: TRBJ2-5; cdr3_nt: TGTGCCAGCACCCTGGGATTCCCTTGGACAGGGGGGTGCGAGACCCAGTACTTC; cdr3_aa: CASTLGFPWTGGCETQYF
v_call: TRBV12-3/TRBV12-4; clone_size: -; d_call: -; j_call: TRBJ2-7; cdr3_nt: TGTGCCAGCAGTTTACAGTTTTTGGGCACCTCCTACGAGCAGTACTTC; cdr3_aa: CASSLQFLGTSYEQYF
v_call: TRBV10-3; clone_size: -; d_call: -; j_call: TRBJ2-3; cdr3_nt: TGTGCCATCCGGTCCTCCCTTGGAACGCCTGTGGATACGCAGTATTTT; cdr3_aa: CAIRSSLGTPVDTQYF
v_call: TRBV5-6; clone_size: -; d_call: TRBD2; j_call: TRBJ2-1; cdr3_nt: TGTGCCAGCAGCTTGGATTTGGCTAGCGGGGGGCTGTACAATGAGCAGTTCTTC; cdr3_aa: CASSLDLASGGLYNEQFF
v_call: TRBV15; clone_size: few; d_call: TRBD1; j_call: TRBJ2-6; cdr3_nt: TGTGCCACCAGCAGTCCGGACAGGGATTTTACTGGGGCCAACGTCCTGACTTTC; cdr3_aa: CATSSPDRDFTGANVLTF
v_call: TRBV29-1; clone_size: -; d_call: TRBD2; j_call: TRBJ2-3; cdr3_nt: TGCAGCGTGGGACTAGCGGGGGCCTACGACGATACGCAGTATTTT; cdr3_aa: CSVGLAGAYDDTQYF
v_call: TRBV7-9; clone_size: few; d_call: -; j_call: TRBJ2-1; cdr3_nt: TGTGCCAGCAGCTTAGCGACGGGTTACTACAATGAGCAGTTCTTC; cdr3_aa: CASSLATGYYNEQFF
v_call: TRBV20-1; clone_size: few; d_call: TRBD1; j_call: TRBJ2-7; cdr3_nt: TGCAGTGCTGGAAGAACCGGGACAGCTGCCTACGAGCAGTACTTC; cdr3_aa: CSAGRTGTAAYEQYF
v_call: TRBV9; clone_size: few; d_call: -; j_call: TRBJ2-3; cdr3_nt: TGTGCCAGCAGCCCCTGGGGCCGGACAGATACGCAGTATTTT; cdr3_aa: CASSPWGRTDTQYF
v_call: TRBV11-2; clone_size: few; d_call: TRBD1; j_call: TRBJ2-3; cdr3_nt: TGTGCCAGCAGCTTACTGGACAGGGGGTTTTCCGCAGATACGCAGTATTTT; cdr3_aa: CASSLLDRGFSADTQYF
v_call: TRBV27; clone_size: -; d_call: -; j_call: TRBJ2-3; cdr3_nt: TGTGCCAGCAGTCTCCAAGGCGCAGATACGCAGTATTTT; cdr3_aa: CASSLQGADTQYF
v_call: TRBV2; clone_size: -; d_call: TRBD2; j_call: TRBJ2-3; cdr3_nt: TGTGCCAGCAGTGCAGACCTAGCGGGGGCACCCACAGATACGCAGTATTTT; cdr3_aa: CASSADLAGAPTDTQYF
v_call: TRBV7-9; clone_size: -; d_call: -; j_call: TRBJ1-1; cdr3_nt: TGTGCCAGCAGCCCATCCCGGGACCTGAACACTGAAGCTTTCTTT; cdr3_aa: CASSPSRDLNTEAFF
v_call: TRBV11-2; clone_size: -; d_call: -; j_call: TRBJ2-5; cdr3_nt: TGTGCCAGCAGCCCCCCACTGGGCCAAGAGACCCAGTACTTC; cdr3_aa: CASSPPLGQETQYF
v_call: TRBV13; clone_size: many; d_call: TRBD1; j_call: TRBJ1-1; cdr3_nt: TGTGCCAGCAGCCCCAGTCCCGGGACAGGGTTAGACTCTGAAGCTTTCTTT; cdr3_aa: CASSPSPGTGLDSEAFF
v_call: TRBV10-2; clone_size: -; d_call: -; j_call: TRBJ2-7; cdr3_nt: TGCGCCAGCACCCCGCCCCTCTCCTACGAGCAGTACTTC; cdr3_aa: CASTPPLSYEQYF
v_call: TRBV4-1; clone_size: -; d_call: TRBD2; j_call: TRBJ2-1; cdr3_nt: TGCGCCAGCAGCCAAGGTCCAGCGGGGGCCCCCTTAGATGAGCAGTTCTTC; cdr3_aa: CASSQGPAGAPLDEQFF
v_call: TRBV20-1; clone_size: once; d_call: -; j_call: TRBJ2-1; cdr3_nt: TGCAGTGCTAGAGACGCAGGGCCGAACAATGAGCAGTTCTTC; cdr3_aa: CSARDAGPNNEQFF
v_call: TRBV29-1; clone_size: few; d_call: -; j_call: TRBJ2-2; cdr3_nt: TGCAGCGTTGAGTTGCGGGACTCATACACCGGGGAGCTGTTTTTT; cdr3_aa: CSVELRDSYTGELFF
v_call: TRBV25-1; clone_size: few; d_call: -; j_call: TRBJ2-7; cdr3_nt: TGTGCCAGCAGTGAATACGCAGAATTCTCCGAGCAGTACTTC; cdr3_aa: CASSEYAEFSEQYF
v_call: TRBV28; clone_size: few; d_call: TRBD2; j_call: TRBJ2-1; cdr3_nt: TGTGCCAGCAGTCTCGGACTAGCGGGGGCCAACAATGAGCAGTTCTTC; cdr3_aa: CASSLGLAGANNEQFF
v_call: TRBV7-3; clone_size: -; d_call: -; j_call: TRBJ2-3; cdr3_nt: TGTGCCAGCACACCGATATCGGGTCCCGCGGGCACAGATACGCAGTATTTT; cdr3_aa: CASTPISGPAGTDTQYF
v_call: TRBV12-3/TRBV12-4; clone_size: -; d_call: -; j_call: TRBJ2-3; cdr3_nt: TGTGCCAGCAGTTCCAAATTATCGGATACGCAGTATTTT; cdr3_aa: CASSSKLSDTQYF
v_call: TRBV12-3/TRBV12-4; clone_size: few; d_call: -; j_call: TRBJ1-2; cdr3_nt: TGTGCCACCCATAAGGGGGATGTTGGCTACACCTTC; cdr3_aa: CATHKGDVGYTF
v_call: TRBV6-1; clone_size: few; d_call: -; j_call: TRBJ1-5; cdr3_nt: TGTGCCAGCAGTCCCTTCGGGAGTCTGCCCCAGCATTTT; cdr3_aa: CASSPFGSLPQHF
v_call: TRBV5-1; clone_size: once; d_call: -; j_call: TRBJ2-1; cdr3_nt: TGCGCCAGCAGCTTAGGTAGTAGCGAGGATGAGCAGTTCTTC; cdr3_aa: CASSLGSSEDEQFF
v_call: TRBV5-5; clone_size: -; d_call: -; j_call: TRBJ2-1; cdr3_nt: TGTGCCAGCAGCCCCCCGGTCTCCCTCTACAATGAGCAGTTCTTC; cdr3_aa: CASSPPVSLYNEQFF
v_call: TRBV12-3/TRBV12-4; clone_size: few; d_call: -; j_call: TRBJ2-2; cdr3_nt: TGTGCCAGCAGTTTAGGGCTAGTTGATGGGGAGCTGTTTTTT; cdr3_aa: CASSLGLVDGELFF
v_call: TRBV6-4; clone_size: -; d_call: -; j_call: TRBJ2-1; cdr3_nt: TGTGCCAGCAGTGACTCGGAGGCGAGCTCCTACAATGAGCAGTTCTTC; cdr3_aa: CASSDSEASSYNEQFF
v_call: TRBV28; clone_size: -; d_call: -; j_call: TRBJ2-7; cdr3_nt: TGTGCCAGCAGTTTGAGTCCAGGGGTCGAGCAGTACTTC; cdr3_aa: CASSLSPGVEQYF
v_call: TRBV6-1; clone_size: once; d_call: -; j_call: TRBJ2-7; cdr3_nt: TGTGCCACCGAGCCTGGGGACGGCCGCTACGAGCAGTACTTC; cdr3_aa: CATEPGDGRYEQYF
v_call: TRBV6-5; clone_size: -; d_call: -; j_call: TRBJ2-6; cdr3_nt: TGTGCCAGCAGTTACGGGGATTATGGGGCCAACGTCCTGACTTTC; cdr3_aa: CASSYGDYGANVLTF
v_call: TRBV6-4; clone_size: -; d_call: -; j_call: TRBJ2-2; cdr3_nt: TGTGCCAGCAGTCCCTCCCGGACAGTAGACACCGGGGAGCTGTTTTTT; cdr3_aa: CASSPSRTVDTGELFF
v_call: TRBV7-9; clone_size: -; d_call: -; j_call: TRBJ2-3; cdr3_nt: TGTGCCAGCAGCTTATTGTACAGGGGCACAGATACGCAGTATTTT; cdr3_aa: CASSLLYRGTDTQYF
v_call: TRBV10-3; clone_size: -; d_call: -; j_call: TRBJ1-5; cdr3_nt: TGTGCCATCGCCTTGGACCGTTATCAGCCCCAGCATTTT; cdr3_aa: CAIALDRYQPQHF
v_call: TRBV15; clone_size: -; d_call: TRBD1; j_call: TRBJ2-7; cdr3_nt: TGTGCCACCAGCGCCCAGACACAGGGGTACTACTACGAGCAGTACTTC; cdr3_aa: CATSAQTQGYYYEQYF
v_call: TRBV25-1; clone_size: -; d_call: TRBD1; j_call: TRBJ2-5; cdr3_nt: TGTGCCAGCAGTGAGGGAACAGGGGCACTTCAAGAGACCCAGTACTTC; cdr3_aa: CASSEGTGALQETQYF
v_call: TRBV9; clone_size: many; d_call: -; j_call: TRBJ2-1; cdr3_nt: TGTGCCAGCAGCGTAGCGGGGGTGACGAGCTCCTACAATGAGCAGTTCTTC; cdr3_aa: CASSVAGVTSSYNEQFF
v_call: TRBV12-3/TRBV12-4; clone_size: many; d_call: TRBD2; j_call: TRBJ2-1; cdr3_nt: TGTGCCAGCAGACATGGGACTAGCCCCTACAATGAGCAGTTCTTC; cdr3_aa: CASRHGTSPYNEQFF
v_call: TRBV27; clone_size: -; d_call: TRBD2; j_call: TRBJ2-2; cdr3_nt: TGTGCCAGCACCCCGCTAGCGGGGGGCCTCACCGGGGAGCTGTTTTTT; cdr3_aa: CASTPLAGGLTGELFF
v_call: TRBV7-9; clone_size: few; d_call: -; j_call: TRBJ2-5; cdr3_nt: TGTGCCAGCAGCTCACATCAAGAGACCCAGTACTTC; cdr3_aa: CASSSHQETQYF
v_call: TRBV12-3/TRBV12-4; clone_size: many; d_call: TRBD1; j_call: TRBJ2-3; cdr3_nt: TGTGCCAGCAGTCCTGGACAGGGGGTACCAGATACGCAGTATTTT; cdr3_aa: CASSPGQGVPDTQYF
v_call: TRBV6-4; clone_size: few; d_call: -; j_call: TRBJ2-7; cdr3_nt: TGTGCCAGCAGTGACGGGGTGGGGAACGAGCAGTACTTC; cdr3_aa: CASSDGVGNEQYF
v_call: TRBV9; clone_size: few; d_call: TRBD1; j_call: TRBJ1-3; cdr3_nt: TGTGCCAGCAGCAGGACAGGGACCACGGACACCATATATTTT; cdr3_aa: CASSRTGTTDTIYF
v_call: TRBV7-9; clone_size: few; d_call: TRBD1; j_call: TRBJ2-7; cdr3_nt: TGCGCCAGCAGCTTTGACAGGGGGGCCTACGAGCAGTACTTC; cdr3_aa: CASSFDRGAYEQYF
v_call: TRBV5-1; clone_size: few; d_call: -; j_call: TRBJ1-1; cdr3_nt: TGCGCCAGCAGCTTGTACGGTGCAGGGGCGGCGAACACTGAAGCTTTCTTT; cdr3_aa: CASSLYGAGAANTEAFF
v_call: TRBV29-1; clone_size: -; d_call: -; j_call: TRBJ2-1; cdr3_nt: TGCAGCGTTGTCGGCAGGGGAGTAGAGCAGTTCTTC; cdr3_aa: CSVVGRGVEQFF
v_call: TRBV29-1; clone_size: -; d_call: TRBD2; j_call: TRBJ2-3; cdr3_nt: TGCAGCGCTAAACTAGCGGGGGTCGAAGATACGCAGTATTTT; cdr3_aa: CSAKLAGVEDTQYF
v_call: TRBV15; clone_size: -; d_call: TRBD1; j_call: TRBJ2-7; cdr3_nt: TGTGCCACCAGCAGGGAAACCGGGACAGGGGGCTACGAGCAGTACTTC; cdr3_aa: CATSRETGTGGYEQYF
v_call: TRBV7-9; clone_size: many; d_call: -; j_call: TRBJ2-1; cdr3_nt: TGTGCCAGCAGCATTAACAATGAGCAGTTCTTC; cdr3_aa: CASSINNEQFF